One and the same sample provided the 5 T cell receptor beta chains below, sequenced in a study of vaccination and CD4 T cells after COVID-19. No antigen is known for these receptors. As for treatment: approximately nine-day PBMC culture with coronavirus spike peptide pools or control peptides (ViraFEST assay). The assay that was used to sequence DNA from cultured CD4+ T cells was the Oncomine TCR Beta short-read assay. TCRdb reprocessed the PCR reads with MiXCR, giving one entry per CDR3 protein. The repertoire has around 20,000 distinct CDR3 sequences, roughly 45% of them found once; the top ten carry 20% to 30%. The specimen comprised CD4+ T cells from blood, cultured in vitro, sampled before SARS-CoV-2 vaccination. These receptor sequences come from a human donor who had recovered from COVID-19.

This clonotype was detected a few times. The V gene is TRBV20-1, the J gene TRBJ1-2, with 9 bases identical to TRBD1. The CDR3 is 15 residues long. J lost 6 bases, V lost 6 bases, and 14 bases had no gene match. The germline CDR1 and CDR2 sequences are DFQATT and SNEGSKA (reference sequence). Here the CDR3 DNA reads TGCAGTGCCCTAGTGGGATTACAGGGGGCTGATGGCTACACCTTC. It specifies CSALVGLQGADGYTF.

The rearrangement joins TRBV6-1 to TRBJ1-3; D is ambiguous. The CDR3 length is 16 residues. Germline V gene sequence: CDR1 MNHNS, CDR2 SASEGT. V was cut by 4 bases and J by 2 bases, with 15 bases left in between. The CDR3 loop reads CASSGARARAGNTIYF. CDR3 nucleotide sequence: TGTGCCAGCAGTGGTGCTCGGGCGAGAGCTGGAAACACCATATATTTT.

CDR3 coding DNA: TGTGCCAGCAGTCCCCATATAGGGACGGCCTACGAGCAGTACTTC. Translation: CASSPHIGTAYEQYF. The rearrangement joins TRBV6-1 to TRBJ2-7, with D perhaps TRBD1 or TRBD2 (5 bases each). Trimming removed 5 bases at V and 2 bases at J, with 16 bases between. Looked up from germline, CDR1 is MNHNS and CDR2 is SASEGT. This CDR3 has 15 amino acids.

This clonotype occurred once. The CDR3 loop is CASRIGFQGWDRGHEQYF. CDR3 DNA sequence: TGTGCCAGCAGGATAGGGTTTCAAGGCTGGGACAGGGGGCACGAGCAGTACTTC. The rearrangement links TRBV2 to TRBJ2-7; TRBD1 matches at 12 bases. The CDR3 consists of 18 residues. The ends lost 6 bases at V and 5 bases at J; junction bases unmatched: 17. Germline V CDR1 and CDR2: SNHLY, FYNNEI. Full variable domain (outside the CDR3, taken from reference TRBV2 and TRBJ2-7): EPEVTQTPSHQVTQMGQEVILRCVPISNHLYFYWYRQILGQKVEFLVSFYNNEISEKSEIFDDQFSVERPDGSNFTLKIRSTKLEDSAMYFCASRIGFQGWDRGHEQYFGPGTRLTVT.

The genes are TRBV10-3 and TRBJ1-6; D is perhaps TRBD1 (5 bases). The germline CDR1 and CDR2 sequences are ENHRY and SYGVKD. CDR3 length equals 15 residues. Deletions cut 0 bases from V and 8 bases from J, with 11 bases between. The CDR3 DNA follows: TGTGCCATCAGTGAGTCCACCTCCAGGGATTCACCCCTCCACTTT. Translating gives CAISESTSRDSPLHF.